This TCR beta chain was sequenced during a study of Graves' ophthalmopathy and Graves' hyperthyroidism. Findings of the study overall: Among expanded thyroid clonotypes above 0.001 frequency, most also occurred in blood.

This clonotype appeared a few times. Its matching antigen is unknown. TCR beta CDR3 regions were amplified from RNA transcripts. First-round RT-PCR with HTBI primers preceded a second-round multiplex PCR. TCRdb re-called the multiplex PCR reads with MiXCR, one entry per CDR3 protein. The table includes around 670,000 distinct CDR3 sequences, approximately 40% detected once. Per the germline V gene, CDR1 is SGHAT and CDR2 is FQNNGV. The CDR3 spans 15 residues. Trimming shortened V by 4 bases and J by 2 bases, and 12 bases separated the two germline ends. The sequence derives from an adult man with Graves' ophthalmopathy. What was sequenced was peripheral blood. The chain has TRBV11-2 and TRBJ1-3; no clear D gene. For the CDR3, the DNA is TGTGCCAGCAGCTCGAAGGGTCCGGCTGGAAACACCATATATTTT. Protein sequence: CASSSKGPAGNTIYF.